This T cell receptor (beta chain) was captured in a study of cytomegalovirus exposure and HLA in healthy donors. This clone has a single count. The target antigen is unknown. Trimming removed 2 bases from V and 8 bases from J; junction bases left unmatched: 7. The length of the CDR3 is 15 residues. Germline loops: CDR1 SNHLY, CDR2 FYNNEI. Study-wide results and caveats: Associated with HLA alleles at 0.05 false discovery rate in a later analysis were around 17,000 TCR beta sequences.

The PCR was carried out with 60 Vbeta primers and 13 Jbeta primers. TCRdb's table, derived via immunoSEQ multiplex PCR, lists solely in-frame clones and lacks some. The table shows more than 85,000 clones, with 65% to 90% occurring only once. Sequences were obtained from PBMCs. The rearrangement links TRBV2 to TRBJ2-4, with 9 bases fitting TRBD1. This sequence originates from a woman aged 25 to 39 in good health and CMV-seronegative. In DNA form, the CDR3 reads TGTGCCAGCAGTGAATCGGGACAGGGAGGGGACATTCAGTACTTC. Its translation is CASSESGQGGDIQYF.